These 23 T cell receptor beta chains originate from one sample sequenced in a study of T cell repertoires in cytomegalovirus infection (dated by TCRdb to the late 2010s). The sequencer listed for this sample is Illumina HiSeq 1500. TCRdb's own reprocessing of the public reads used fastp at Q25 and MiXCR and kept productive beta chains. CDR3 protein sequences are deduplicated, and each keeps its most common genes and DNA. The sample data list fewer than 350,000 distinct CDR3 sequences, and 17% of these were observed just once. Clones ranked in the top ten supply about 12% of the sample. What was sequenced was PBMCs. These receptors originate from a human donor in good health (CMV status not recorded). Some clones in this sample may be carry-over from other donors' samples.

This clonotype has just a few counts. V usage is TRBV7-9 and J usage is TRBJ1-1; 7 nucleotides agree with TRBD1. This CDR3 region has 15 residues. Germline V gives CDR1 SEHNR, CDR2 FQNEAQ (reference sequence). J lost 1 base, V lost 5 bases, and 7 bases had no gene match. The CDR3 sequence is CASSPGQEGNTEAFF. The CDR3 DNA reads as TGTGCCAGCAGCCCCGGACAGGAGGGGAACACTGAAGCTTTCTTT. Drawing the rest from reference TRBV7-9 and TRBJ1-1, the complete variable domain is DTGVSQNPRHKITKRGQNVTFRCDPISEHNRLYWYRQTLGQGPEFLTYFQNEAQLEKSRLLSDRFSAERPKGSFSTLEIQRTEQGDSAMYLCASSPGQEGNTEAFFGQGTRLTVV.

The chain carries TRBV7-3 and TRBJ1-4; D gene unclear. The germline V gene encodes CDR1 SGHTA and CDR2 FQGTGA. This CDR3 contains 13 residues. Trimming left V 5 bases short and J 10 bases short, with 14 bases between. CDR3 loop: CASSEGPRGKLFF. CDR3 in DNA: TGTGCCAGCAGCGAAGGGCCGCGCGGAAAACTGTTTTTT. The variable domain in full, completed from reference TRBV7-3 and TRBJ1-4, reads GAGVSQTPSNKVTEKGKYVELRCDPISGHTALYWYRQSLGQGPEFLIYFQGTGAADDSGLPNDRFFAVRPEGSVSTLKIQRTERGDSAVYLCASSEGPRGKLFFGSGTQLSVL.

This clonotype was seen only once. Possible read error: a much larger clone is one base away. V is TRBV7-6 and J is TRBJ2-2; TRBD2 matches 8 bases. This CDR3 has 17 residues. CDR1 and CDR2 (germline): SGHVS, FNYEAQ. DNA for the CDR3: TGTGCCAGCAGCTTAGGTAGCGGGACTCAGAACACCGGGAAGCTGTTTTTT. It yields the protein CASSLGSGTQNTGKLFF.

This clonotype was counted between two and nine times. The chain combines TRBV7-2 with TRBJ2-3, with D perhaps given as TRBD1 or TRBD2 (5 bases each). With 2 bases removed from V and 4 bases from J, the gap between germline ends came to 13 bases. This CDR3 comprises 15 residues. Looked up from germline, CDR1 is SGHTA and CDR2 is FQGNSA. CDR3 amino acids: CASSLFEGMPDTQYF. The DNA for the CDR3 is TGTGCCAGCAGCTTATTCGAGGGGATGCCAGATACGCAGTATTTT.

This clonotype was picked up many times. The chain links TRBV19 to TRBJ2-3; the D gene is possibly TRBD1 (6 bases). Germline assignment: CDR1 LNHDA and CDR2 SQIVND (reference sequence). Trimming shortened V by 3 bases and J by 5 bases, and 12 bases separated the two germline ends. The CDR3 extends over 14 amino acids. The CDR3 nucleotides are TGTGCCAGTAGTATGGAAACAGGGCGAGATACGCAGTATTTT. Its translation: CASSMETGRDTQYF.

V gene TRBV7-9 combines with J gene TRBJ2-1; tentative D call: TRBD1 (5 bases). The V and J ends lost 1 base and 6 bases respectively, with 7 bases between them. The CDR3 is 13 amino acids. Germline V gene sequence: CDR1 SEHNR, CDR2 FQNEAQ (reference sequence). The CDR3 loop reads CASSLVGVNEQFF. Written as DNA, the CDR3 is TGTGCCAGCAGCTTAGTAGGGGTCAATGAGCAGTTCTTC. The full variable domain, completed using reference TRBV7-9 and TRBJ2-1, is DTGVSQNPRHKITKRGQNVTFRCDPISEHNRLYWYRQTLGQGPEFLTYFQNEAQLEKSRLLSDRFSAERPKGSFSTLEIQRTEQGDSAMYLCASSLVGVNEQFFGPGTRLTVL.

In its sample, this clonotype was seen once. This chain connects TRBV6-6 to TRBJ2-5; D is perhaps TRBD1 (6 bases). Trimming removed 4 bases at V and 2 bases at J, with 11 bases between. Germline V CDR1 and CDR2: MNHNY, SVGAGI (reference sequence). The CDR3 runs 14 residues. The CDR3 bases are TGTGCCAGCAGTTTCCCGGGACAACAAGAGACCCAGTACTTC. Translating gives CASSFPGQQETQYF.

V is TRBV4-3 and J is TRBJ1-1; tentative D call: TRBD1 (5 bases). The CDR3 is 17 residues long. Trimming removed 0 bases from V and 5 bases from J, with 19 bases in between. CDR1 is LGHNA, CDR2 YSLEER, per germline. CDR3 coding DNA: TGCGCCAGCAGCCAAGATCGGGGGGATGGGCCTTGGACTGAAGCTTTCTTT. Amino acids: CASSQDRGDGPWTEAFF.

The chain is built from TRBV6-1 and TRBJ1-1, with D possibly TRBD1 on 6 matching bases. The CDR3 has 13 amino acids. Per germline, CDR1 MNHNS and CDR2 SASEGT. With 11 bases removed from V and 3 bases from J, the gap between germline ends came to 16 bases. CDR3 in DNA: TGTGCCGCTCAGACAGGCGTTGACACTGAAGCTTTCTTT. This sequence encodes CAAQTGVDTEAFF.

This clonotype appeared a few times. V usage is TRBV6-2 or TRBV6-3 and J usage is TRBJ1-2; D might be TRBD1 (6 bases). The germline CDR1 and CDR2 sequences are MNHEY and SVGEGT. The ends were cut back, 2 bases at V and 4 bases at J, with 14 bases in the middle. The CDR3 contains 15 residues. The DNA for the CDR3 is TGTGCCAGCAGTTACGGACCGGGACATAGCTATGGCTACACCTTC. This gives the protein CASSYGPGHSYGYTF.

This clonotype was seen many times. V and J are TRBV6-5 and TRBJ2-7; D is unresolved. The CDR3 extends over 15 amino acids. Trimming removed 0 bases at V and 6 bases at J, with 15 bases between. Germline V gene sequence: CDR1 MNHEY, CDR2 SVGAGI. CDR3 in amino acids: CASSYSVLSGTEQYF. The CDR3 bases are TGTGCCAGCAGTTACTCAGTCCTATCAGGAACCGAGCAGTACTTC.

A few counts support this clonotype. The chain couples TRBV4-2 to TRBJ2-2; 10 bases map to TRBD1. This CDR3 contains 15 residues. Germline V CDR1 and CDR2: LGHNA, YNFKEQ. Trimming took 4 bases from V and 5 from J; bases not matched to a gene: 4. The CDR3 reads CASSLLGQGTGELFF. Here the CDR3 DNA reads TGTGCCAGCAGCCTATTGGGACAGGGGACCGGGGAGCTGTTTTTT.

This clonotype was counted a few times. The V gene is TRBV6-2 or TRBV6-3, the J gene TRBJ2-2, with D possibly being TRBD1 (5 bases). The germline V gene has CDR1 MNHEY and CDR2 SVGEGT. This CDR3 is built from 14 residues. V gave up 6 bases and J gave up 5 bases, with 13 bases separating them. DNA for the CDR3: TGTGCCAGCAGCCAAACCAGGGAAACCGGGGAGCTGTTTTTT. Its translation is CASSQTRETGELFF.

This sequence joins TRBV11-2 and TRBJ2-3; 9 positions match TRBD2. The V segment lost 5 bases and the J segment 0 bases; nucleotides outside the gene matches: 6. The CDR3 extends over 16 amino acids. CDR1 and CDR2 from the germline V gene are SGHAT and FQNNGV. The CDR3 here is CASSNERGASTDTQYF. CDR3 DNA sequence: TGTGCCAGCAGCAACGAGCGGGGGGCTAGCACAGATACGCAGTATTTT.

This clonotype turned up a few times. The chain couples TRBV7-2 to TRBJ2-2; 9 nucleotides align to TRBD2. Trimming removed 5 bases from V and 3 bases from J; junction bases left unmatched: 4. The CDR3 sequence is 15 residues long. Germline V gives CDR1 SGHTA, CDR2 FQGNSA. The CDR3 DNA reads TGTGCCAGCAGCACAAGCGGGGGGTACACCGGGGAGCTGTTTTTT. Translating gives CASSTSGGYTGELFF.

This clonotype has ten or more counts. In nucleotides, the CDR3 is TGTGCCAGCAGCCCCGACCACGTCGGAGAGACCCAGTACTTC. Encoded protein: CASSPDHVGETQYF. The chain links TRBV7-2 to TRBJ2-5; D unresolved. V was pared by 5 bases and J by 4 bases, with 14 bases between. The CDR3 has 14 residues. Germline V CDR1 and CDR2: SGHTA, FQGNSA.

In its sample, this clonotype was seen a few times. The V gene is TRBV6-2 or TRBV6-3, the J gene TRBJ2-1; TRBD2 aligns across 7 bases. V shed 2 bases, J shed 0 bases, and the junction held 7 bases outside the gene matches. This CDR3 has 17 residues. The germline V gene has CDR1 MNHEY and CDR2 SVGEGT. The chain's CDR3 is CASSYLRGGLSYNEQFF. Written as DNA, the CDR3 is TGTGCCAGCAGTTACCTGCGCGGGGGACTCTCCTACAATGAGCAGTTCTTC.

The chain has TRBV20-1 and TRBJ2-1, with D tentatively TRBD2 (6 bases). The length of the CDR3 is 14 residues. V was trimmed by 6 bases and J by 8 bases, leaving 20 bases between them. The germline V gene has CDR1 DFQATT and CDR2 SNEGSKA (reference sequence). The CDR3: CSATGTPLSDEQFF. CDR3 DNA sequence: TGCAGTGCAACCGGGACTCCCCTTAGCGATGAGCAGTTCTTC.

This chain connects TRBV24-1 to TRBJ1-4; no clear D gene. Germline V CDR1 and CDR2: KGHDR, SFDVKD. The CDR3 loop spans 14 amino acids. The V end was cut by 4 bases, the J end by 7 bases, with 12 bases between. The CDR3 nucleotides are TGTGCCACCAGTGACCCCGGTTCAGGTGAAAAACTGTTTTTT. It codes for CATSDPGSGEKLFF.

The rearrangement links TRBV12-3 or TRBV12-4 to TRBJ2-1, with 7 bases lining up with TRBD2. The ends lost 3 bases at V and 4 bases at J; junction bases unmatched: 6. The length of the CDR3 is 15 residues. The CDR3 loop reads CASSFGGESYNEQFF. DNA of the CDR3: TGTGCCAGCAGTTTTGGGGGGGAGTCTTACAATGAGCAGTTCTTC.

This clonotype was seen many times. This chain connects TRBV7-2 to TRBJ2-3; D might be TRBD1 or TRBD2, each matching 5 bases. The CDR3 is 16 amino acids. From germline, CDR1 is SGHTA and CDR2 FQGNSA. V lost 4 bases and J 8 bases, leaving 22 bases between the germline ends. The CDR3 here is CASSWTPGTLRSTQYF. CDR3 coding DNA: TGTGCCAGCAGCTGGACCCCCGGGACCCTTCGAAGTACGCAGTATTTT. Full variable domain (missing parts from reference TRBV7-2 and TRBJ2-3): GAGVSQSPSNKVTEKGKDVELRCDPISGHTALYWYRQSLGQGLEFLIYFQGNSAPDKSGLPSDRFSAERTGGSVSTLTIQRTQQEDSAVYLCASSWTPGTLRSTQYFGPGTRLTVL.

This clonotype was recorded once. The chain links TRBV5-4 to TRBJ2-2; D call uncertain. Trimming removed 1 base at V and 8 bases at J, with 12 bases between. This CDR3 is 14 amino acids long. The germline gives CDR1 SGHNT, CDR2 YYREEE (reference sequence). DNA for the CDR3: TGTGCCAGCAGCTTGTTTTTGACGCGGGGGGAGCTGTTTTTT. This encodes CASSLFLTRGELFF.

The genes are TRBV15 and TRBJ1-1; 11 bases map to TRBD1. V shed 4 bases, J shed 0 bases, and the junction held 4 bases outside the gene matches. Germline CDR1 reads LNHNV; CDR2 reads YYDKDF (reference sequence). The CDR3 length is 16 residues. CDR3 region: CATSTGTGGMNTEAFF. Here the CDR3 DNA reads TGTGCCACCAGCACCGGGACAGGGGGTATGAACACTGAAGCTTTCTTT.